This T cell receptor (beta chain) was identified in a study of CD8 T cells in Susac syndrome. Reverse transcription of about 0.45 to 1 ug RNA was performed with random hexamers. Amplification of the TCR beta CDR3 was carried out by immunoSEQ multiplex PCR, which spanned a total of 54 Vbeta and 13 Jbeta segments. TCRdb re-called the immunoSEQ multiplex PCR reads with MiXCR, one entry per CDR3 protein. The sample shows around 190,000 distinct CDR3 sequences, 95% of them seen only once. It was treatment-naive patients with stable or active relapsing-remitting disease who made up the multiple sclerosis controls. Negative isolation was applied to CD8+ and CD4+ T cells, and FACS enrichment was applied to TEMRA cells. This TCR was recovered from a human donor with multiple sclerosis. The sample taken for sequencing was CD8+ T cells from PBMCs.

The CDR3 loop is CASSSVSGTSTDTQYF. DNA for the CDR3: TGTGCCAGCAGCTCGGTGAGCGGGACTAGCACAGATACGCAGTATTTT. The rearrangement joins TRBV7-6 to TRBJ2-3; 7 bases are shared with TRBD2. This CDR3 has 16 residues. The J segment lost 0 bases and the V segment lost 4 bases, leaving 7 bases of the junction unmatched. In germline, CDR1 is SGHVS, CDR2 FNYEAQ.